The 18 T cell receptor beta chains below were found in one sample sequenced in a study of T-cell memory formation after mild COVID-19. TCRdb itself ran the 5' RACE reads through MiXCR, one entry per CDR3 protein. The table shows about 280,000 distinct CDR3 sequences, with around 8% occurring only once. The sample comprised PBMCs or a T cell subset sorted from them (not recorded which). These receptor sequences come from a man aged 18 to 30 who had mild COVID-19 (a few samples of this study predate the infection). Cell type and time point are not known.

This clonotype was recorded many times. V usage is TRBV7-2 and J usage is TRBJ1-5; D is uncertain. V lost 0 bases to trimming and J lost 6 bases, with 12 bases between them. CDR1 is SGHTA, CDR2 FQGNSA, per germline. This CDR3 spans 15 amino acids. The CDR3 region is CASSLAVNDGQPQHF. DNA of the CDR3: TGTGCCAGCAGCTTAGCTGTTAATGACGGTCAGCCCCAGCATTTT.

The rearrangement links TRBV7-9 to TRBJ1-1; unclear D gene. The germline V and J ends were trimmed by 1 base and 11 bases, with 11 bases remaining between them. The CDR3 runs to 12 residues. The germline CDR1 and CDR2 sequences are SEHNR and FQNEAQ (reference sequence). CDR3 sequence reads: CASSLVYSVAFF. The CDR3 nucleotides are TGTGCCAGCAGCTTAGTTTACAGCGTGGCTTTCTTT.

This chain links TRBV6-1 with TRBJ2-5; 9 bases fit TRBD1. CDR1 and CDR2 (germline): MNHNS, SASEGT. CDR3 length equals 15 residues. J lost 4 bases, V lost 6 bases, and 9 bases had no gene match. The chain's CDR3 is CASSGRDRVTETQYF. The CDR3 DNA is TGTGCCAGCAGCGGGCGGGACAGGGTGACAGAGACCCAGTACTTC.

This clonotype turned up a few times. As DNA, the CDR3 is TGCGCCAGACCGGAGCAGTACGTC. It is translated as CARPEQYV. The chain has TRBV23-1 and TRBJ2-7, with D uncertain. Being an ORF, TRBV23-1 has a function that is uncertain. The CDR3 runs to 8 residues. Trimming removed 9 bases from V and 7 bases from J, with 4 bases in between.

This clonotype was found many times. The rearrangement links TRBV5-1 to TRBJ2-4; D tentatively reads TRBD1 or TRBD2 (7 bases each). CDR1 SGHRS and CDR2 YFSETQ come from the germline V gene. The length of the CDR3 is 15 residues. V lost 4 bases, J lost 5 bases, and 16 bases lay in between. CDR3 DNA: TGCGCCAGCAGCCGCTCAGGGGGGGAGGAAAACATTCAGTACTTC. Translated, it gives CASSRSGGEENIQYF.

The sample holds many counts of this clonotype. The chain couples TRBV12-3 or TRBV12-4 to TRBJ1-2, with TRBD1 as a possible D gene (5 bases). V was trimmed by 3 bases and J by 4 bases, leaving 15 bases between them. This CDR3 is built from 15 residues. The chain's CDR3 is CASSLGRGISYGYTF. CDR3 in DNA: TGTGCCAGCAGTTTGGGCCGGGGGATTAGCTATGGCTACACCTTC.

The V and J genes are TRBV11-2 and TRBJ1-4, with D maybe TRBD1 (5 bases). V was shortened by 4 bases and J by 3 bases, with 12 bases between the two germline ends. The germline CDR1 and CDR2 sequences are SGHAT and FQNNGV. The CDR3 is made up of 15 amino acids. The CDR3, as DNA: TGTGCCAGCAGCTCTCCGGGACGGCCTAATGAAAAACTGTTTTTT. Protein sequence: CASSSPGRPNEKLFF.

This clonotype was seen ten or more times. The genes are TRBV6-1 and TRBJ1-2, with 8 bases matching TRBD1. Germline V lookup: CDR1 MNHNS, CDR2 SASEGT. Trimming at V came to 8 bases and at J to 4 bases, leaving 9 bases not matched to a gene. The CDR3 spans 14 residues. CDR3 amino acids: CASHVGTGPYGYTF. The CDR3 DNA sequence: TGTGCCAGCCACGTGGGGACAGGCCCCTATGGCTACACCTTC.

This clonotype showed up many times. This sequence joins TRBV5-1 and TRBJ2-7, with D perhaps matching TRBD1 or TRBD2 (6 bases each). The germline gives CDR1 SGHRS, CDR2 YFSETQ. The CDR3 consists of 14 residues. The V end lost 4 bases, the J end lost 1 base, and 12 bases lay between the germline ends. CDR3 residues: CASSLTGTSYEQYF. The CDR3, as DNA: TGCGCCAGCAGCCTAACAGGGACTTCCTACGAGCAGTACTTC.

This clonotype was counted ten times or more. V is TRBV5-1 and J is TRBJ2-3; D not certain. V was shortened by 4 bases and J by 4 bases, with 10 bases between the two germline ends. CDR1 and CDR2 from the germline V gene are SGHRS and YFSETQ. This CDR3 is 13 amino acids long. CDR3 sequence (DNA): TGCGCCAGCAGCGCGCCGGGTGCAGATACGCAGTATTTT. It yields the protein CASSAPGADTQYF. The whole variable domain, filled in from reference TRBV5-1 and TRBJ2-3, reads KAGVTQTPRYLIKTRGQQVTLSCSPISGHRSVSWYQQTPGQGLQFLFEYFSETQRNKGNFPGRFSGRQFSNSRSEMNVSTLELGDSALYLCASSAPGADTQYFGPGTRLTVL.

This chain connects TRBV7-9 to TRBJ1-6; a weak D match, TRBD1 (5 bases). V lost 5 bases and J lost 10, with 12 bases in between. CDR1 is SEHNR, CDR2 FQNEAQ, per germline (reference sequence). CDR3 size: 13 residues. This CDR3 reads CASSAMGDSPLHF. The CDR3 region has the DNA TGTGCCAGCAGCGCGATGGGGGACTCACCCCTCCACTTT.

This clonotype occurred a few times. The genes are TRBV18 and TRBJ2-2, with D unresolved. The CDR3 covers 14 residues. V was pared by 2 bases and J by 5 bases, with 9 bases between. Germline V gene sequence: CDR1 KGHSH, CDR2 LQKENI. The CDR3 is CASSPNTVTGELFF. DNA of the CDR3: TGTGCCAGCTCACCAAACACTGTAACCGGGGAGCTGTTTTTT.

This clonotype was observed a handful of times. V is TRBV12-3 or TRBV12-4 and J is TRBJ1-3; the D is unclear. The CDR3 totals 12 residues. V was clipped by 6 bases and J by 7 bases, with 10 bases between them. Written as DNA, the CDR3 is TGTGCCAGCAGCCGACCACGTAACACCATATATTTT. Amino acid sequence: CASSRPRNTIYF.

This clonotype was counted a few times. The genes are TRBV3-1 and TRBJ2-1, with 7 nucleotides matching TRBD1. V was pared by 4 bases and J by 2 bases, with 5 bases of the junction left unmatched. The CDR3 spans 15 residues. CDR1 is LGHDT and CDR2 is YNNKEL in the germline V gene (reference sequence). The CDR3 sequence is CASSLRQGTYNEQFF. The CDR3 DNA reads TGTGCCAGCAGCCTCCGACAGGGCACCTACAATGAGCAGTTCTTC.

This clonotype was seen repeatedly, ten times or more. The V gene is TRBV7-2, the J gene TRBJ2-7; TRBD1 matches at 10 bases. The CDR3 consists of 17 residues. V was clipped by 0 bases and J by 4 bases; unmatched bases: 9. In germline, CDR1 is SGHTA, CDR2 FQGNSA. The CDR3 here is CASSLAIRPGQGYEQYF. The CDR3 region has the DNA TGTGCCAGCAGCTTAGCCATTAGACCGGGACAGGGGTACGAGCAGTACTTC.

This clonotype was found a few times. The V call is TRBV5-1, the J call TRBJ2-1; tentative D call: TRBD2 (6 bases). Trimming took off 7 bases at V and 10 bases at J, with 24 bases between the two ends. Germline V lookup: CDR1 SGHRS, CDR2 YFSETQ. The CDR3 runs to 15 residues. The CDR3 DNA sequence: TGCGCCAGCGGCCCCGGGACTCGGCTATCCTCCGAGCAGTTCTTC. This gives the protein CASGPGTRLSSEQFF.

This clonotype was recorded at least ten times. The chain couples TRBV6-5 to TRBJ2-2; D not certain. CDR1 is MNHEY and CDR2 is SVGAGI in the germline V gene. Between the trimmed V and J ends, which lost 2 bases and 3 bases, there was a span of 7 bases. This CDR3 contains 14 residues. The CDR3 bases are TGTGCCAGCAGTTACCTGGTCGACACCGGGGAGCTGTTTTTT. Translated: CASSYLVDTGELFF.

This clonotype was observed at least ten times. The chain carries TRBV5-1 and TRBJ2-3; 8 bases match TRBD1. J gave up 0 bases and V 3 bases, and 9 bases lay outside the gene matches. This CDR3 contains 17 residues. Germline V gene data show CDR1 as SGHRS and CDR2 as YFSETQ. The chain's CDR3 is CASSSSRTGLSTDTQYF. The CDR3 DNA reads as TGCGCCAGCAGCTCATCCCGGACAGGGTTAAGCACAGATACGCAGTATTTT.